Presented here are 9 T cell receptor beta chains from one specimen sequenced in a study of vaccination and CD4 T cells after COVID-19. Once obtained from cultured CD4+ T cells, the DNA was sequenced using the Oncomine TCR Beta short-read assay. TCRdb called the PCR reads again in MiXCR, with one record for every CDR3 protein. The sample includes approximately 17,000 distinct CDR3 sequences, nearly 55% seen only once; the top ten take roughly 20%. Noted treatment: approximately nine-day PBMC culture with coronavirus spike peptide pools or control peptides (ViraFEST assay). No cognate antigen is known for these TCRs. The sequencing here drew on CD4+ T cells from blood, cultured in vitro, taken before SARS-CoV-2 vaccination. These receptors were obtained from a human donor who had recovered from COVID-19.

The CDR3, as DNA: TGTGCCAGCAGTTACCCACTAGCGGGAGGAGACACCGGGGAGCTGTTTTTT. It encodes CASSYPLAGGDTGELFF. The gene calls are TRBV28 and TRBJ2-2; TRBD2 agrees at 12 bases. CDR1 and CDR2 (germline): MDHEN, SYDVKM. The CDR3 sequence is 17 residues long. Trimming took 4 bases from V and 3 from J; bases not matched to a gene: 6.

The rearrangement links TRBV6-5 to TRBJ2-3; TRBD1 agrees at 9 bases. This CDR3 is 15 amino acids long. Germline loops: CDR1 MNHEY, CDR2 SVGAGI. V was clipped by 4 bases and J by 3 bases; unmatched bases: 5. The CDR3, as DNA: TGTGCCAGCAGTTTGCGACAGGGGGGGACAGATACGCAGTATTTT. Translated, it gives CASSLRQGGTDTQYF.

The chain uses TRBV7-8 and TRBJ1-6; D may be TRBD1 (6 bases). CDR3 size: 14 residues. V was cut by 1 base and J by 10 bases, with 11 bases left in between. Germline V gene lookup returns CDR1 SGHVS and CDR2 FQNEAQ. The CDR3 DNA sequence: TGTGCCAGCAGCTTAGGGGGGACACAATCACCCCTCCACTTT. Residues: CASSLGGTQSPLHF.

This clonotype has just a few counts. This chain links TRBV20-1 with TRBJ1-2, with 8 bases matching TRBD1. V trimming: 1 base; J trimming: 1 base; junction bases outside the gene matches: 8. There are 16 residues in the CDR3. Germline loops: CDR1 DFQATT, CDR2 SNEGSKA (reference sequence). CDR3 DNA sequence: TGCAGTGCTAGAGTTATGACGGACAGGGTTAACTATGGCTACACCTTC. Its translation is CSARVMTDRVNYGYTF.

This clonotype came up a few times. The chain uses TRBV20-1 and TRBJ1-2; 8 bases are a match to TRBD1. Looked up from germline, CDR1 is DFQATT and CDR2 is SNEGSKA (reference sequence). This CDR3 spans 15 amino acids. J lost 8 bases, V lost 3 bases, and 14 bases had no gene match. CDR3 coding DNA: TGCAGTGCTAGCCAGGAGCTTCAGGGGGCGGGGGGCTACACCTTC. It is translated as CSASQELQGAGGYTF.

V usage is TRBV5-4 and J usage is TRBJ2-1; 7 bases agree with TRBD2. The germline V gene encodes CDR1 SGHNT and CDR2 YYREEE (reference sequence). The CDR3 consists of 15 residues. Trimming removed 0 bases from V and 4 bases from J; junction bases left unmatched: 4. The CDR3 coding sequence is TGTGCCAGCAGCTTGGCGCGGGAGAAATACAATGAGCAGTTCTTC. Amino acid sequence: CASSLAREKYNEQFF.

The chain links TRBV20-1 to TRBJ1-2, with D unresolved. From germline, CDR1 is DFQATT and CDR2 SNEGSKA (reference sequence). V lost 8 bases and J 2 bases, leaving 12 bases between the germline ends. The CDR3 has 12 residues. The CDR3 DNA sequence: TGCAGTTGGGAACATACCAACTATGGCTACACCTTC. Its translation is CSWEHTNYGYTF.

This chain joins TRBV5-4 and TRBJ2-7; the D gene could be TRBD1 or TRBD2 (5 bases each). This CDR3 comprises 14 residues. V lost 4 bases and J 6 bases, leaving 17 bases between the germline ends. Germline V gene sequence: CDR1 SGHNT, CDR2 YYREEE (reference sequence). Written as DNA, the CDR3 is TGTGCCAGCAGCACCGGGACCCGTCTAGTCGAGCAGTACTTC. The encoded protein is CASSTGTRLVEQYF.

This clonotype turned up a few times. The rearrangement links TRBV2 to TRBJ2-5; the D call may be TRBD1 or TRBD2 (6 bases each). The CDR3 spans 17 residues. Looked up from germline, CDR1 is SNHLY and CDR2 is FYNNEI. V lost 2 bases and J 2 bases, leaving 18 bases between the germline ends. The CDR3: CASSERWGRGRQETQYF. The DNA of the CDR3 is TGTGCCAGCAGTGAACGGTGGGGTCGGGGGCGGCAAGAGACCCAGTACTTC.